This T cell receptor beta chain was obtained from a study of shared clonotypes between healthy human individuals (dated by TCRdb to about 2020). Some background on the complete study: The cohort included three men and a couple of women between 18 and 49 years of age. Blood TCR repertoires of a handful of healthy adults were deeply sequenced to estimate repertoire size and the extent of clonotype sharing between individuals. Each donor's leukapheresis produced roughly between roughly 0.85 and 9.5 billion PBMCs. For each donor, CD4 naive and CD4 memory were each run on three plates, CD8 naive on two plates, and CD8 memory on one plate. To increase sequencing depth and limit assay-specific biases, TCR repertoire library preparation and sequencing were carried out by different laboratories using diverse techniques. Broad study findings and their caveats: Rarefaction of sorted-subset datasets indicated incomplete sequencing despite the large sequencing depth. Because the study included a small number of donors, the genetic and exposure-history diversity represented was limited. Sampling was limited to blood, and TCR repertoires in tissue likely differ from TCR repertoires in blood. Compared with non-shared clonotypes, the clonotypes found in all four sorted-subset donors had higher generation probabilities. When a handful of donors were compared, the shared fraction of clonotypes was around 5.1% for naive CD4, 3.5% for naive CD8, 2% to 2.5% for memory CD4, and 0.35% to 0.4% for memory CD8. Based on pairwise subsampling, the degree of clonotype sharing among donors was expected to be affected by sequencing depth. Larger estimated clonotype richness was generally found for naive subsets than for memory subsets.

The donors were healthy, HIV-negative adults with no recently reported acute infections or vaccinations. Every donor was a Caucasian adult living in Nashville, Tennessee, USA. CD4+ T cells were enriched by magnetic negative selection, after which naive cells were positively selected on CD45RA and the negative fraction was taken as the memory subset. After blood collection by leukapheresis, PBMCs were isolated using Ficoll-Histopaque density gradient centrifugation and then cryopreserved in the vapor phase of liquid nitrogen. Analytical flow cytometry was used to check the purity and quantity of every magnetically sorted T cell population. From each sorted fraction, genomic DNA was isolated and quantified by UV absorbance on a Nanodrop 2000c. Trimming takes 5 bases off V and 3 bases off J; junction bases not matched to a gene: 7. The germline V gene sets CDR1 to SGHRS and CDR2 to YFSETQ. The CDR3 covers 14 residues, taking in both the cysteine and the phenylalanine. The kept DNA is CDR3 alone, 42 bases in frame from the first base.

TCR CDR3 regions were amplified from genomic DNA by multiplex PCR using the deep immunoSEQ assay. Genomic DNA extracted from each cell subset was distributed evenly over all wells of several immunoSEQ 96-well plates, and each plate served as one replicate. Each replicate PCR for sorted subsets received about 200 ng genomic DNA, equal to some 32,000 T cell genomes. Purified libraries were measured with a Qubit 3.0 fluorometer, size-checked on a Bioanalyzer 2100, and measured again with the KAPA Library Quantification kit. Every immunoSEQ 96-well plate was sequenced on a separate single-read 150-cycle Illumina NextSeq 550 flow cell. The published analysis was carried out like this. Because the immunoSEQ output held only junctional sequences and lacked quality scores, the filtering could not match the filtering applied to full-length reads. To assign V/J genes and CDR3, sequences were annotated using PyIR, a Python wrapper for IgBLAST v1.9, with IMGT germline references. Reads were removed for weak V/J assignments (E-value above 1e-6), missing CDR3, stop codons, out-of-frame junctions, or ambiguous translated residues. V3J clonotypes were defined as sequences sharing an identical inferred V gene, J gene, and CDR3 amino acid sequence. Percentage overlap between repertoires was computed as shared unique clonotypes divided by the size of the smaller repertoire. RTK rarefaction, the Chao1 estimator, and Recon v2.1 estimates of unobserved clonotypes were used to assess repertoire richness. For all TCRbeta clonotypes obtained by the gDNA method from a handful of donors, generation probabilities were computed with OLGA. TCRdb retrieved this table from immuneACCESS and kept in-frame rearrangements only. Not all clones are present; in checked studies, unresolved V genes account for under half, and no reason is known for the remainder. D and trimming were read from the DNA, whereas the V and J calls and clone size are those reported in that table. This sample is represented by hundreds of thousands of clones; approximately 73% of them were singletons. Around 1.8% of the sample rests with the top ten.

In the case of this clone: What this receptor recognizes is not known. Per-nucleotide qualities are absent, and no much larger clonotype sits a single base away.

This sequence was found in a woman aged 25 to 39 in good health. The sequence is built from TRBV5-1 and TRBJ2-7, with TRBD2 matching 8 junction bases. The sample consisted of memory CD4+ T cells sorted from blood. The cell subset or site label for this specimen denotes: CD45RA-negative fraction. The nucleotides are TGCGCCAGCAGTGCCAGCGGGAGTGGCTACGAGCAGTACTTC. It codes for CASSASGSGYEQYF.